The T cell receptor (beta chain) under discussion was sequenced for a study of blood T cell repertoires in COVID-19. The wider study: The United States, Italy and Spain supplied acute and convalescent COVID-19 samples. T cells, B-cell-depleted T cells, or PBMCs supplied cDNA or gDNA.

V was clipped by 9 bases and J by 3 bases, with 12 bases between them. CDR1 and CDR2 (germline): SEHNR, FQNEAQ (reference sequence). This CDR3 has 12 amino acids. Original processing notes: For nucleated cells, counts were estimated from reference gene primer amplification. Measured with immunoSEQ multiplex PCR; TCRdb has only the in-frame clones, and not every one. V and J calls and clone size are given by that table; D and trimming were obtained from the DNA. The table shows 35,000 to 45,000 clones, with more than 65% occurring only once. This TCR came from a man aged 70-80 years with acute or convalescent COVID-19. The sample consisted of peripheral blood. The rearrangement uses TRBV7-9 and TRBJ2-7, with a tentative D call TRBD1 (6 bases). The CDR3 loop reads CASSPGHYEQYF. DNA of the CDR3: TGTGCCAGTTCACCGGGACACTACGAGCAGTACTTC.